The text below deals with one T cell receptor (beta chain). The target antigen is unknown. The primer mix had 60 Vbeta and 13 Jbeta primers. Profiled with immunoSEQ multiplex PCR; TCRdb holds only in-frame clones, not every one. The sample yields some 80,000 clones, 70% to 80% seen once. This entry comes from a study of cytomegalovirus exposure and HLA in healthy donors. Study-level points and caveats: Follow-up analysis seemed to connect common viral pathogens with several of the most significant clusters identified.

The J segment lost 9 bases and the V segment lost 2 bases, leaving 13 bases of the junction unmatched. The length of the CDR3 is 17 residues. Germline CDR1 reads KGHSH; CDR2 reads LQKENI. The TCR originated in a man aged 50-60 years in good health and CMV-seronegative. Sequencing input: PBMCs. This chain connects TRBV18 to TRBJ1-4, with 9 nucleotides matching TRBD1. The CDR3 sequence: CASSPNTSGTGRKKLFF. The DNA of the CDR3 is TGTGCCAGCTCACCAAACACTTCCGGGACAGGGAGGAAAAAACTGTTTTTT.